Presented here are 20 T cell receptor beta chains from one specimen sequenced in a study of cytotoxic CD8 clonotypes in ibrutinib-treated CLL. Using immunoSEQ multiplex PCR, the repertoire was profiled, and TCRdb retains in-frame clones only, with some absent. Of 200,000 to 250,000 clones in the sample, 70% were seen once. Here the sequenced sample was PBMCs, taken after 24 months of ibrutinib treatment. The receptors were sampled from a human donor with chronic lymphocytic leukemia.

In nucleotides, the CDR3 is TGTGCCACCGAAGAGAGGGGTAATGAGCAGTTCTTC. Translating it yields CATEERGNEQFF. The rearrangement joins TRBV6-6 to TRBJ2-1, with D perhaps matching TRBD1 or TRBD2 (5 bases each). CDR1 MNHNY and CDR2 SVGAGI come from the germline V gene (reference sequence). The CDR3 has 12 residues. Trimming shortened V by 10 bases and J by 7 bases, and 14 bases separated the two germline ends.

The V and J genes are TRBV15 and TRBJ1-4, with D uncertain. Germline V gene sequence: CDR1 LNHNV, CDR2 YYDKDF (reference sequence). This CDR3 region has 14 residues. Trimming pared 0 bases from V and 11 bases from J, leaving 13 bases between. The CDR3 DNA sequence: TGTGCCACCAGCAGAGAAGGGAATTTTGGCAAACTGTTTTTT. Amino acids: CATSREGNFGKLFF.

The chain carries TRBV5-1 and TRBJ2-1; either TRBD1 or TRBD2 may supply D (6 bases each). Germline lookup yields CDR1 SGHRS and CDR2 YFSETQ. The CDR3 has 15 amino acids. Trimming cost V 4 bases and J 5 bases, with 16 bases left between them. The CDR3 loop is CASSPGASVHNEQFF. For the CDR3, the DNA is TGCGCCAGCAGCCCGGGGGCTAGCGTTCACAATGAGCAGTTCTTC.

J is TRBJ2-7 and V is TRBV7-8, with TRBD2 matching over 12 bases. V lost 9 bases, J lost 6 bases, and 6 bases stayed unmatched. The CDR3 sequence is 13 residues long. Germline V gives CDR1 SGHVS, CDR2 FQNEAQ. CDR3 region: CASRLAGVGEQYF. The CDR3 bases are TGTGCCAGTAGACTAGCGGGAGTGGGCGAGCAGTACTTC.

The rearrangement uses TRBV6-5 and TRBJ2-1, with unresolved D. The CDR3 length is 14 residues. The V gene lost 7 bases and the J gene lost 6 bases, with 16 bases spanning the gap. Per the germline V gene, CDR1 is MNHEY and CDR2 is SVGAGI. The CDR3 coding sequence is TGTGCCAGCATTCTCTGTCGACAAACCAATGAGCAGTTCTTC. Its translation: CASILCRQTNEQFF.

The J gene is TRBJ2-7, the V gene TRBV6-5, with 7 bases aligning to TRBD2. The trim removed 7 bases at V and 2 bases at J, leaving 11 bases unmatched. Germline CDR1 MNHEY, CDR2 SVGAGI. The CDR3 length is 15 residues. The chain's CDR3 is CASNKEPGRAYEQYF. The CDR3 coding sequence is TGTGCCAGCAACAAGGAGCCGGGGAGGGCCTACGAGCAGTACTTC.

V is TRBV19 and J is TRBJ2-5; TRBD2 aligns across 14 bases. V was pared by 3 bases and J by 4 bases, with 7 bases of the junction left unmatched. This CDR3 comprises 17 residues. Germline lookup yields CDR1 LNHDA and CDR2 SQIVND (reference sequence). The CDR3 here is CASSMGTSGRVGETQYF. In DNA, the CDR3 is TGTGCCAGTAGTATGGGGACTAGCGGGAGAGTAGGAGAGACCCAGTACTTC.

The genes are TRBV19 and TRBJ1-1, with 8 bases aligning to TRBD1. CDR1 and CDR2 (germline): LNHDA, SQIVND (reference sequence). This CDR3 has 14 residues. Trimming took 5 bases from V and 4 from J; bases not matched to a gene: 6. In DNA, the CDR3 is TGTGCCAGTAGTCTCGCCGGACAGGGCACTGAAGCTTTCTTT. Translating gives CASSLAGQGTEAFF.

The chain has TRBV28 and TRBJ2-7; either TRBD1 or TRBD2 may fit D (5 bases each). The ends were cut back, 7 bases at V and 7 bases at J, with 23 bases in the middle. Germline V CDR1 and CDR2: MDHEN, SYDVKM. The CDR3 sequence is 15 residues long. The CDR3: CASTIIMGRSTEQYF. The DNA for the CDR3 is TGTGCCAGCACCATTATCATGGGACGGTCTACGGAGCAGTACTTC.

This chain links TRBV28 with TRBJ2-7; D remains unclear. V was clipped by 2 bases and J by 3 bases, with 5 bases between them. The CDR3 extends over 12 amino acids. Germline V CDR1 and CDR2: MDHEN, SYDVKM. The CDR3 bases are TGTGCCAGCAGTTTAGGGTACTACGAGCAGTACTTC. Translating it yields CASSLGYYEQYF.

V and J are TRBV27 and TRBJ2-3; D uncertain. Trimming left V 3 bases short and J 3 bases short, with 7 bases between. The germline CDR1 and CDR2 sequences are MNHEY and SMNVEV (reference sequence). This CDR3 region has 13 residues. The CDR3 DNA reads as TGTGCCAGCAGTTTTTCAGCAACAGATACGCAGTATTTT. Protein: CASSFSATDTQYF.

This chain uses TRBV11-1 with TRBJ2-3; 8 positions agree with TRBD1. The CDR3 is made up of 15 amino acids. The J segment lost 2 bases and the V segment lost 4 bases, leaving 5 bases of the junction unmatched. Germline CDR1 and CDR2: SGHAT and FQDESV (reference sequence). CDR3 protein: CASSSGQDYTDTQYF. The CDR3 DNA reads as TGTGCCAGCAGCTCGGGACAGGACTACACAGATACGCAGTATTTT. The complete variable domain, with remaining parts taken from reference TRBV11-1 and TRBJ2-3, reads EAEVAQSPRYKITEKSQAVAFWCDPISGHATLYWYRQILGQGPELLVQFQDESVVDDSQLPKDRFSAERLKGVDSTLKIQPAELGDSAMYLCASSSGQDYTDTQYFGPGTRLTVL.

The V gene is TRBV28, the J gene TRBJ1-1; 8 nucleotides agree with TRBD1. The CDR3 has 14 residues. V lost 6 bases, J lost 3 bases, and 6 bases stayed unmatched. Germline CDR1 and CDR2: MDHEN and SYDVKM. CDR3 sequence reads: CASRTTGDHTEAFF. In DNA, the CDR3 is TGTGCCAGCAGAACGACAGGGGACCACACTGAAGCTTTCTTT. Filled out from reference TRBV28 and TRBJ1-1, the complete variable domain reads DVKVTQSSRYLVKRTGEKVFLECVQDMDHENMFWYRQDPGLGLRLIYFSYDVKMKEKGDIPEGYSVSREKKERFSLILESASTNQTSMYLCASRTTGDHTEAFFGQGTRLTVV.

This chain connects TRBV5-1 to TRBJ2-1, with TRBD2 matching over 7 bases. The J segment lost 3 bases and the V segment lost 8 bases, leaving 5 bases of the junction unmatched. Germline values: CDR1 SGHRS, CDR2 YFSETQ. This CDR3 comprises 13 residues. CDR3 amino acids: CASSSGDYNEQFF. CDR3 DNA: TGCGCCAGTTCCAGCGGGGACTACAATGAGCAGTTCTTC.

The chain recombines TRBV6-5 with TRBJ1-1; D not resolved. Germline loops: CDR1 MNHEY, CDR2 SVGAGI. Deletions cut 8 bases from V and 3 bases from J, with 13 bases between. There are 13 residues in the CDR3. CDR3 sequence reads: CASQRGPDTEAFF. DNA of the CDR3: TGTGCCAGCCAGCGAGGGCCGGACACTGAAGCTTTCTTT.

The chain uses TRBV9 and TRBJ1-5; D uncertain. The CDR3 runs to 13 residues. The V gene's germline CDR1 is SGDLS and CDR2 YYNGEE. V was trimmed by 0 bases and J by 6 bases, leaving 7 bases between them. The CDR3 protein is CASSVDGLQPQHF. DNA of the CDR3: TGTGCCAGCAGCGTAGACGGACTTCAGCCCCAGCATTTT.

V and J are TRBV13 and TRBJ2-7; D gene ambiguous. CDR1 is PRHDT, CDR2 FYEKMQ, per germline (reference sequence). The V gene lost 2 bases and the J gene lost 0 bases, with 5 bases spanning the gap. CDR3 size: 13 residues. The CDR3 is CASSLPGSYEQYF. As DNA, the CDR3 is TGTGCCAGCAGCTTACCGGGCTCCTACGAGCAGTACTTC.

This clone showed up just a few times. The V and J genes are TRBV6-5 and TRBJ2-1; D call uncertain. Germline lookup yields CDR1 MNHEY and CDR2 SVGAGI. This CDR3 has 15 residues. Trimming cost V 5 bases and J 3 bases, with 14 bases left between them. The CDR3: CASSPLGEGYNEQFF. CDR3 DNA sequence: TGTGCCAGCAGTCCCCTTGGAGAAGGCTACAATGAGCAGTTCTTC.

In DNA form, the CDR3 reads TGCGCCAGCAGCCCCACTTCCGGGACCCTGGGAGAGACCCAGTACTTC. Amino acids: CASSPTSGTLGETQYF. This chain connects TRBV5-1 to TRBJ2-5; tentatively, D is TRBD1 or TRBD2 (5 bases each). From germline, CDR1 is SGHRS and CDR2 YFSETQ. Between the trimmed V and J ends, which lost 4 bases and 4 bases, there was a span of 20 bases. This CDR3 is 16 amino acids long.

The rearrangement uses TRBV5-4 and TRBJ2-7; TRBD2 aligns across 9 bases. The CDR3 sequence is 14 residues long. Trimming took 3 bases from V and 0 from J; bases not matched to a gene: 1. Germline CDR1 is SGHNT and CDR2 is YYREEE (reference sequence). The CDR3 is CASSSSGNSYEQYF. DNA of the CDR3: TGTGCCAGCAGCTCTAGCGGGAACTCCTACGAGCAGTACTTC.